This TCR beta chain was profiled in a study of cytomegalovirus exposure and HLA in healthy donors. Across the whole study: The roughly 110 validation repertoires were produced on the same platform as the 700 or so repertoires of the first cohort. This was reported in a later analysis.

Study results and caveats: Under in vitro conditions, a few CMV-associated chains were confirmed as specific for CMV antigens. Some TCR beta chains (approximately 180 of them) were listed as cytomegalovirus-associated. The classifier reportedly diagnosed cytomegalovirus status with high specificity and sensitivity.

The length of the CDR3 is 16 residues. Germline trimming cut 4 bases from V and 4 bases from J; bases unmatched to any gene: 8. Germline CDR1 reads SQVTM; CDR2 reads ANQGSEA. Here immunoSEQ multiplex PCR was the method, and the copy in TCRdb shows in-frame clones only, minus some. The profile shows roughly 130,000 clones, about nine tenths of them singletons. A remark on this clone: What it binds is not known.

The material sequenced was PBMCs. V and J are TRBV29-1 and TRBJ2-2; TRBD2 matches 11 bases. The receptor was isolated from a man aged 25 to 40 in good health and CMV-seronegative. Written as DNA, the CDR3 is TGCAGCGTTGCCGGGACTAGCGGCGCTAGCACCGGGGAGCTGTTTTTT. Its translation: CSVAGTSGASTGELFF.